These T cell receptor beta chains were read from a single sample in a study of blood T cell repertoires in COVID-19. Data came from immunoSEQ multiplex PCR; TCRdb stores just in-frame clones and leaves some out. The profile shows around 69,000 clones, almost 85% of them singletons. Material: peripheral blood. The receptors here all came from a man aged 50 or older with acute or convalescent COVID-19. Both conserved end residues are part of each CDR3. A D gene is named only where the DNA matches it firmly. The size entry is marked missing in some rows and otherwise reads once, few, many or a size class.

-	TRBV4-1	TRBJ1-2	16	few	CASSLPGEEGGNGYTF	TGCGCCAGCAGCCTCCCTGGCGAGGAAGGAGGGAACGGCTACACCTTC
-	TRBV11-3	TRBJ2-1	13	-	CASSSKGATEQFF	TGTGCCAGCAGCTCAAAAGGGGCTACTGAGCAGTTCTTC
TRBD2	TRBV29-1	TRBJ2-7	15	-	CSVAGLAGSSYEQYF	TGCAGCGTTGCGGGACTAGCGGGGAGCTCCTACGAGCAGTACTTC
-	TRBV6-5	TRBJ1-6	14	-	CASSSREYNSPLHF	TGTGCCAGCAGTTCCCGGGAGTATAATTCACCCCTCCACTTT
TRBD1	TRBV5-5	TRBJ1-2	14	-	CASSRPTGTDGYTF	TGTGCCAGCAGCCGGCCGACAGGGACTGATGGCTACACCTTC
TRBD1	TRBV15	TRBJ2-2	14	few	CATSQGTGVGELFF	TGTGCCACCAGTCAAGGGACAGGGGTAGGGGAGCTGTTTTTT
-	TRBV5-4	TRBJ2-3	16	-	CASSSWTRRLTDTQYF	TGTGCCAGCAGCTCCTGGACTCGGCGGCTCACAGATACGCAGTATTTT
TRBD1	TRBV7-9	TRBJ2-7	14	-	CASSFRTGVAEQYF	TGTGCCAGCAGCTTTCGGACAGGGGTAGCCGAGCAGTACTTC
-	TRBV6-5	TRBJ1-2	13	-	CASSLEGAGGYTF	TGTGCCAGCAGTCTAGAGGGCGCAGGTGGCTACACCTTC
-	TRBV5-4	TRBJ2-3	13	-	CASTGLATDTQYF	TGTGCCAGCACGGGTCTAGCGACAGATACGCAGTATTTT
TRBD1	TRBV19	TRBJ1-2	14	-	CASSIPGQGGGYTF	TGTGCCAGTAGTATCCCGGGACAGGGCGGCGGCTACACCTTC
TRBD1	TRBV5-6	TRBJ1-3	15	-	CASSGGQGYGNTIYF	TGTGCCAGCAGCGGGGGACAGGGGTACGGAAACACCATATATTTT
-	TRBV4-1	TRBJ1-6	18	-	CASSQVRRRGEPNSPLHF	TGCGCCAGCAGCCAAGTACGGCGTCGCGGGGAACCTAATTCACCCCTCCACTTT
-	TRBV21-1	TRBJ1-1	12	-	CASSRGRTEAFF	TGTGCCAGCAGCAGGGGGAGGACTGAAGCTTTCTTT
-	TRBV5-8	TRBJ1-1	17	-	CASSPMGRSGRGAEAFF	TGTGCCAGCAGCCCGATGGGGAGGTCGGGGCGCGGTGCTGAAGCTTTCTTT
TRBD1	TRBV25-1	TRBJ1-6	14	-	CASSDRTGASPLHF	TGTGCCAGCAGTGACCGGACAGGGGCTTCACCCCTCCACTTT
TRBD1	TRBV7-3	TRBJ2-2	14	once	CASSRQGNTGELFF	TGTGCCAGCAGCAGACAGGGGAACACCGGGGAGCTGTTTTTT
TRBD2	TRBV7-6	TRBJ2-3	15	-	CASSETSGLTDTQYF	TGTGCCAGCAGTGAGACTAGCGGGCTTACAGATACGCAGTATTTT
-	TRBV5-6	TRBJ2-1	11	-	CASTLNNEQFF	TGTGCCAGCACCCTAAACAATGAGCAGTTCTTC
-	TRBV3-1/TRBV3-2	TRBJ2-3	18	-	CASSHYPYTRMNTDTQYF	TGTGCCAGCAGCCACTATCCCTATACTAGAATGAACACAGATACGCAGTATTTT
-	TRBV13	TRBJ1-6	16	-	CASSSAGQMRNSPLHF	TGTGCCAGCAGCTCCGCCGGACAGATGCGGAATTCACCCCTCCACTTT
-	TRBV6-2/TRBV6-3	TRBJ2-5	15	-	CASSRHQETHETQYF	TGTGCCAGCAGCCGACATCAAGAGACCCATGAGACCCAGTACTTC
-	TRBV4-1	TRBJ1-2	16	few	CASSQDVGAQVNGYTF	TGCGCCAGCAGCCAAGATGTGGGCGCTCAGGTGAATGGCTACACCTTC
TRBD2	TRBV18	TRBJ2-3	15	-	CASSATSGDTDTQYF	TGTGCCAGCTCAGCGACTAGCGGAGACACAGATACGCAGTATTTT
-	TRBV24-1	TRBJ2-5	14	-	CATSDYRVKETQYF	TGTGCCACCAGTGATTACAGGGTTAAAGAGACCCAGTACTTC
-	TRBV29-1	TRBJ1-2	14	-	CSVEGQAKDYGYTF	TGCAGCGTTGAAGGACAGGCTAAGGACTATGGCTACACCTTC
TRBD1	TRBV23-1	TRBJ1-1	16	-	CASSAVRDRLNTEAFF	TGCGCCAGCAGTGCGGTAAGGGACAGACTGAACACTGAAGCTTTCTTT
-	TRBV21-1	TRBJ1-6	15	-	CASSTRGTRISPLHF	TGTGCCAGCAGCACCAGGGGTACCCGCATTTCACCCCTCCACTTT
-	TRBV6-1	TRBJ1-1	16	-	CASREHRVRENTEAFF	TGTGCCAGCAGAGAACACAGGGTGAGGGAGAACACTGAAGCTTTCTTT
TRBD2	TRBV6-6	TRBJ2-1	19	-	CASSRKVTSGGHSYNEQFF	TGTGCCAGCAGTCGCAAAGTCACTAGCGGGGGCCACTCCTACAATGAGCAGTTCTTC
TRBD1	TRBV2	TRBJ1-5	15	-	CASSGQGAGLETQHF	TGTGCCAGCAGTGGACAGGGGGCGGGCTTGGAGACCCAGCATTTT
TRBD1	TRBV19	TRBJ1-2	13	-	CASHLQGTTGYTF	TGTGCCAGCCACCTACAGGGGACAACTGGCTACACCTTC